What follows are 26 T cell receptor beta chains derived from one specimen sequenced in a study of cytomegalovirus exposure and HLA in healthy donors. The PCR ran on 60 Vbeta and 13 Jbeta primers. The method was immunoSEQ multiplex PCR; TCRdb's version includes in-frame clones alone and lacks a portion of them. This sample has approximately 91,000 clones, with more than 75% found just once. The source material was PBMCs. These receptors were collected from a human donor in good health.

On this clone: One junction end disagrees with the germline gene, perhaps due to a read error. The chain couples TRBV19 to TRBJ1-5, with TRBD1 matching over 8 bases. Germline V gene lookup returns CDR1 LNHDA and CDR2 SQIVND (reference sequence). The CDR3 runs 15 residues. CDR3 nucleotides: TGTGCCAGTAATCCGGGACAGGACGTCCACCAGCGCCAGCATTTT. Translation: CASNPGQDVHQRQHF.

The rearrangement joins TRBV9 to TRBJ1-2, with 9 bases identical to TRBD1. Germline CDR1 reads SGDLS; CDR2 reads YYNGEE. CDR3 size: 19 residues. J was trimmed by 3 bases and V by 4 bases; bases with no gene match: 19. CDR3 in amino acids: CASSFSRDRDTQDYYGYTF. The DNA for the CDR3 is TGTGCCAGCAGCTTCTCCCGGGACAGGGATACTCAAGATTACTATGGCTACACCTTC.

V usage is TRBV4-1 and J usage is TRBJ1-1; D might be TRBD1 (6 bases). The length of the CDR3 is 16 residues. The V gene lost 1 base and the J gene lost 2 bases, with 14 bases spanning the gap. Germline CDR1 reads MGHRA; CDR2 reads YSYEKL. This CDR3 is CASSQVGGAFNTEAFF. In nucleotides, the CDR3 is TGCGCCAGCAGCCAAGTAGGGGGTGCCTTCAACACTGAAGCTTTCTTT.

This clone is a singleton in its sample. CDR3 sequence (DNA): TGTGCCAGCAGCCGACAGAGGACTAGCGGGAGGGCCCCAGAGTTCTTC. This encodes CASSRQRTSGRAPEFF. The V gene is TRBV7-2, the J gene TRBJ2-1, with 15 bases matching TRBD2. The CDR3 consists of 16 residues. V trimming: 5 bases; J trimming: 14 bases; junction bases outside the gene matches: 13. Germline V gene sequence: CDR1 SGHTA, CDR2 FQGNSA.

DNA for the CDR3: TGTGCCACCAGCGAGGGGGCCGCAAGCTCCTACGAGCAGTACTTC. Translating gives CATSEGAASSYEQYF. This sequence joins TRBV15 and TRBJ2-7; 7 bases fit TRBD1. With V trimmed by 5 bases and J by 0 bases, 7 bases remained unmatched. Per the germline V gene, CDR1 is LNHNV and CDR2 is YYDKDF (reference sequence). The CDR3 has 15 residues.

This rearrangement joins TRBV7-9 to TRBJ2-5; maybe TRBD2 (5 bases). CDR3 length equals 14 residues. V shed 0 bases and J shed 1 base, with 6 bases lying between them. The germline V gene encodes CDR1 SEHNR and CDR2 FQNEAQ (reference sequence). CDR3 loop: CASSLAGVQETQYF. CDR3 sequence (DNA): TGTGCCAGCAGCTTAGCGGGAGTCCAAGAGACCCAGTACTTC.

The gene calls are TRBV4-3 and TRBJ1-2; no firm D call. Germline loops: CDR1 LGHNA, CDR2 YSLEER. This CDR3 contains 15 residues. Trimming took 1 base from V and 4 from J, leaving 13 bases between them. CDR3 protein: CASSQVSGIGYGYTF. As DNA, the CDR3 is TGCGCCAGCAGCCAAGTATCGGGAATTGGCTATGGCTACACCTTC.

This clone appeared a few times. The chain employs TRBV5-1 and TRBJ1-3; D remains unclear. Trimming cost V 1 base and J 1 base, with 12 bases left between them. The CDR3 has 16 amino acids. CDR1 and CDR2 (germline): SGHRS, YFSETQ. The CDR3 protein is CASSLQSLPSGNTIYF. In nucleotides, the CDR3 is TGCGCCAGCAGCTTGCAAAGCCTACCATCTGGAAACACCATATATTTT.

The chain couples TRBV5-4 to TRBJ2-7, with 8 bases lining up with TRBD2. The CDR3 runs 13 residues. Trimming removed 6 bases from V and 3 bases from J; junction bases left unmatched: 5. CDR1 is SGHNT and CDR2 is YYREEE in the germline V gene (reference sequence). CDR3 nucleotides: TGTGCCAGCATGATCGCGGGAGGCTACGAGCAGTACTTC. Translation gives CASMIAGGYEQYF.

This clone was observed a few times. DNA for the CDR3: TGTGCCAGCAGCGAGACTAGAAACAATGAGCAGTTCTTC. Encoded protein: CASSETRNNEQFF. V usage is TRBV7-6 and J usage is TRBJ2-1; D is possibly TRBD2 (6 bases). CDR1 and CDR2 (germline): SGHVS, FNYEAQ. The CDR3 length is 13 residues. V was clipped by 5 bases and J by 5 bases, with 10 bases between them.

The V call is TRBV29-1, the J call TRBJ2-6, with D hard to call. Looked up from germline, CDR1 is SQVTM and CDR2 is ANQGSEA. The germline V and J ends were trimmed by 0 bases and 4 bases, with 13 bases remaining between them. The CDR3 totals 16 residues. The CDR3 reads CSVEDGLARGANVLTF. Written as DNA, the CDR3 is TGCAGCGTTGAAGATGGGCTCGCCCGCGGGGCCAACGTCCTGACTTTC.

In this sample, this clone turned up a few times. In DNA, the CDR3 is TGTGCCAGCAGCGCCACGACAGGGGCCTACGAGCAGTACTTC. Protein sequence: CASSATTGAYEQYF. The chain joins TRBV5-5 to TRBJ2-7, with 8 bases aligning to TRBD1. This CDR3 spans 14 amino acids. Per the germline V gene, CDR1 is SGHKS and CDR2 is YYEKEE (reference sequence). Germline trimming cut 4 bases from V and 2 bases from J; bases unmatched to any gene: 5.

The V call is TRBV13, the J call TRBJ2-7; 7 bases align to TRBD1. The CDR3 runs 14 residues. The ends lost 6 bases at V and 5 bases at J; junction bases unmatched: 10. CDR1 and CDR2 from the germline V gene are PRHDT and FYEKMQ (reference sequence). The CDR3 protein is CASSTGDSRHEQYF. In DNA, the CDR3 is TGTGCCAGCAGTACTGGGGACAGTCGCCACGAGCAGTACTTC. The full variable domain, completed using reference TRBV13 and TRBJ2-7, is AAGVIQSPRHLIKEKRETATLKCYPIPRHDTVYWYQQGPGQDPQFLISFYEKMQSDKGSIPDRFSAQQFSDYHSELNMSSLELGDSALYFCASSTGDSRHEQYFGPGTRLTVT.

The V and J genes are TRBV7-2 and TRBJ2-3; no clear D. This CDR3 comprises 14 residues. Germline assignment: CDR1 SGHTA and CDR2 FQGNSA. V was cut by 6 bases and J by 0 bases, with 10 bases left in between. The CDR3 nucleotides are TGTGCCAGCAGGAGGCTTGCTAGCACAGATACGCAGTATTTT. This gives the protein CASRRLASTDTQYF.

The gene calls are TRBV6-5 and TRBJ2-3; 10 positions agree with TRBD1. The CDR3 runs to 16 residues. V was clipped by 2 bases and J by 5 bases; unmatched bases: 7. Germline CDR1 and CDR2: MNHEY and SVGAGI. The CDR3 DNA follows: TGTGCCAGCAGTTACGGTCTGACAGGGGGCCAAGATACGCAGTATTTT. This codes for CASSYGLTGGQDTQYF.

This clone was found once. The chain recombines TRBV19 with TRBJ2-5, with TRBD1 matching 7 bases. The CDR3 contains 15 residues. Unmatched junction bases numbered 15, after V lost 9 bases and J lost 5 bases. From germline, CDR1 is LNHDA and CDR2 SQIVND (reference sequence). The chain's CDR3 is CASRTGTAFGETQYF. The CDR3 DNA follows: TGTGCCAGCCGCACCGGGACAGCCTTCGGGGAGACCCAGTACTTC.

V usage is TRBV5-4 and J usage is TRBJ2-3; TRBD1 might be the D (5 bases). V was cut by 4 bases and J by 0 bases, with 12 bases left in between. The germline gives CDR1 SGHNT, CDR2 YYREEE (reference sequence). The CDR3 is made up of 15 amino acids. CDR3 DNA sequence: TGTGCCAGCAGCCGCCCCAGGGCTAGCACAGATACGCAGTATTTT. It translates to CASSRPRASTDTQYF.

The V call is TRBV4-3, the J call TRBJ2-1; the match to TRBD1 covers 8 bases. The CDR3 totals 14 residues. Germline CDR1 reads LGHNA; CDR2 reads YSLEER. V was pared by 4 bases and J by 4 bases, with 3 bases of the junction left unmatched. The CDR3 here is CASSPDRGYNEQFF. The CDR3 DNA sequence: TGCGCCAGCAGCCCAGACAGGGGATACAATGAGCAGTTCTTC.

V is TRBV4-3 and J is TRBJ1-6; D call uncertain. This CDR3 spans 15 amino acids. Germline assignment: CDR1 LGHNA and CDR2 YSLEER. V lost 2 bases and J 7 bases, leaving 12 bases between the germline ends. The CDR3 DNA reads as TGCGCCAGCAGCCAATGGACGGGAGCGAATTCACCCCTCCACTTT. The encoded protein is CASSQWTGANSPLHF.

The V call is TRBV9, the J call TRBJ2-1; TRBD2 matches at 7 bases. CDR1 and CDR2 from the germline V gene are SGDLS and YYNGEE. J lost 7 bases, V lost 3 bases, and 4 bases had no gene match. The CDR3 spans 13 residues. The DNA for the CDR3 is TGTGCCAGCAGCGGCCATAGCGGGAATGAGCAGTTCTTC. Translation: CASSGHSGNEQFF.

The chain carries TRBV9 and TRBJ2-5, with 14 bases matching TRBD2. The CDR3 consists of 16 residues. The V gene end was trimmed by 3 bases and the J gene end by 4 bases; junction bases not matched to a gene: 5. CDR1 SGDLS and CDR2 YYNGEE come from the germline V gene. The CDR3: CASSAGLAGGGETQYF. Here the CDR3 DNA reads TGTGCCAGCAGCGCCGGACTAGCGGGAGGAGGAGAGACCCAGTACTTC.

Only a few counts were recorded for this clone. The chain has TRBV9 and TRBJ1-1; TRBD1 matches at 7 bases. Germline loops: CDR1 SGDLS, CDR2 YYNGEE. The CDR3 contains 14 residues. V dropped 2 bases and J dropped 4; count of bases not matched to a gene: 5. As DNA, the CDR3 is TGTGCCAGCAGCGTTGACAGGGCAGGCACTGAAGCTTTCTTT. It specifies CASSVDRAGTEAFF.

In this sample, this clone turned up a few times. J is TRBJ1-4 and V is TRBV7-9; D gene ambiguous. The length of the CDR3 is 13 residues. Germline CDR1 SEHNR, CDR2 FQNEAQ (reference sequence). Trimming cost V 3 bases and J 4 bases, with 6 bases left between them. The CDR3 DNA reads TGTGCCAGCAGCTTGAACAGTAATGAAAAACTGTTTTTT. It encodes CASSLNSNEKLFF. The full variable domain, in which reference TRBV7-9 and TRBJ1-4 provide the parts outside the CDR3, is DTGVSQNPRHKITKRGQNVTFRCDPISEHNRLYWYRQTLGQGPEFLTYFQNEAQLEKSRLLSDRFSAERPKGSFSTLEIQRTEQGDSAMYLCASSLNSNEKLFFGSGTQLSVL.

The chain carries TRBV7-8 and TRBJ1-5; no firm D call. The CDR3 sequence is 15 residues long. With 1 base removed from V and 5 bases from J, the gap between germline ends came to 12 bases. The germline CDR1 and CDR2 sequences are SGHVS and FQNEAQ. In DNA form, the CDR3 reads TGTGCCAGCAGCTTAGTGGCGACCCGGGATCAGCCCCAGCATTTT. Protein: CASSLVATRDQPQHF.

This clone was seen only a few times. The rearrangement uses TRBV4-3 and TRBJ2-1; 11 bases fit TRBD2. This CDR3 spans 15 amino acids. V shed 2 bases, J shed 4 bases, and the junction held 1 base outside the gene matches. The V gene's germline CDR1 is LGHNA and CDR2 YSLEER. Here the CDR3 DNA reads TGCGCCAGCAGCCAAACTAGCGGGGGTTACAATGAGCAGTTCTTC. Translation gives CASSQTSGGYNEQFF.

This clone was found a few times. J is TRBJ2-3 and V is TRBV19; 9 positions match TRBD1. The CDR3 contains 15 residues. Germline CDR1 is LNHDA and CDR2 is SQIVND (reference sequence). V dropped 5 bases and J dropped 1; count of bases not matched to a gene: 4. This CDR3 reads CASSSRTGGTDTQYF. In DNA, the CDR3 is TGTGCCAGTAGTTCCAGGACAGGGGGCACAGATACGCAGTATTTT.